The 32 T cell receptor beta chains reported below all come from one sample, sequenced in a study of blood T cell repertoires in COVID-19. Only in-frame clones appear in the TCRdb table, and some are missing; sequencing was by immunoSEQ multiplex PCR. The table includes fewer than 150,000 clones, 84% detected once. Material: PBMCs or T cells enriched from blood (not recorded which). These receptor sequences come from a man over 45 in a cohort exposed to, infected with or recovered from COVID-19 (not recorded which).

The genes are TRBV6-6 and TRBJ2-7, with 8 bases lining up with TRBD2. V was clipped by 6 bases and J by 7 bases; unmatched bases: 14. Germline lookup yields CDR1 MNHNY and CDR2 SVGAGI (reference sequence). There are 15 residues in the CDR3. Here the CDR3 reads CASSLLSGGQAEQYF. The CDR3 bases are TGTGCCAGCAGCCTCCTATCGGGGGGGCAAGCGGAGCAGTACTTC.

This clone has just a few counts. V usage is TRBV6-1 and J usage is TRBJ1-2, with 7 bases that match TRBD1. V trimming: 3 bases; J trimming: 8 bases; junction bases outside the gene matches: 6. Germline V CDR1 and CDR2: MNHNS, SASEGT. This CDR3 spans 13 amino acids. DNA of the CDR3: TGTGCCAGCAGTGACGGGACAGCGAGGGGCTACACCTTC. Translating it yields CASSDGTARGYTF.

CDR3 in amino acids: CASPTGPVPQHF. CDR3 coding DNA: TGTGCCAGCCCGACAGGGCCCGTGCCCCAGCATTTT. The chain is built from TRBV21-1 and TRBJ1-5; no check of the table's D call, TRBD1, against the DNA was made. TRBV21-1 is noted as a pseudogene. This CDR3 is 12 amino acids long.

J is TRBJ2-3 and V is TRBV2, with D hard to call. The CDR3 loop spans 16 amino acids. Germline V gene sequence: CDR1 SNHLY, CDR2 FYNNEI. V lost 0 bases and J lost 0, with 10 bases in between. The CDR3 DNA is TGTGCCAGCAGTGAAGCCTGGCAGACTAGCACAGATACGCAGTATTTT. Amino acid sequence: CASSEAWQTSTDTQYF.

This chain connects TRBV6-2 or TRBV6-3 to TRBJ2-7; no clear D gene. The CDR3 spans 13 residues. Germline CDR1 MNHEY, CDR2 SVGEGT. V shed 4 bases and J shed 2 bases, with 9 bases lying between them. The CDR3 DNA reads TGTGCCAGCAGTTCCTTCGGTCCCTACGAGCAGTACTTC. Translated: CASSSFGPYEQYF.

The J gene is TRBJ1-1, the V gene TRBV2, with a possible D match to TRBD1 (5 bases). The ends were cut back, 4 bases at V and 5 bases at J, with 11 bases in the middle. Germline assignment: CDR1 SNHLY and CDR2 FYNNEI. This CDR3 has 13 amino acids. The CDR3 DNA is TGTGCCAGCAGTGGGCGCGGGGGGACTGAAGCTTTCTTT. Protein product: CASSGRGGTEAFF.

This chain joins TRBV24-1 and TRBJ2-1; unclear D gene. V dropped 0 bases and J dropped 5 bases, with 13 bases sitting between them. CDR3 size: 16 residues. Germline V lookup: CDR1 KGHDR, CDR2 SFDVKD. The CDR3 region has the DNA TGTGCCACCAGTGATTTGAACTACGGAGCCCACAATGAGCAGTTCTTC. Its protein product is CATSDLNYGAHNEQFF.

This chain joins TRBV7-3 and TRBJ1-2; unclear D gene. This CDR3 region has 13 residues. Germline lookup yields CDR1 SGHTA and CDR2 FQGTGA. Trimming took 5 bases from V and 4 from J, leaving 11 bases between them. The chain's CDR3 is CASSPGRGYGYTF. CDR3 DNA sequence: TGTGCCAGCAGCCCCGGACGGGGCTATGGCTACACCTTC.

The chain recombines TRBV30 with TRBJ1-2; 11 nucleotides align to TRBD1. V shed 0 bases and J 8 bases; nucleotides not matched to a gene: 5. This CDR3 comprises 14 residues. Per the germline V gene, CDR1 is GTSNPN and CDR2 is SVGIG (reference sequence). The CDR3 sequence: CAWSVGTGGRGYTF. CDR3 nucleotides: TGTGCCTGGAGTGTAGGGACAGGGGGACGGGGCTACACCTTC.

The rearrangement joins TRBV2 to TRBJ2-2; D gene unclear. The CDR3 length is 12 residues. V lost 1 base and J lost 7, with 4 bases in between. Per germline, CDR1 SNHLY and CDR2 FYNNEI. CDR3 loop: CASSEGVGELFF. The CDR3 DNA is TGTGCCAGCAGTGAAGGCGTCGGGGAGCTGTTTTTT.

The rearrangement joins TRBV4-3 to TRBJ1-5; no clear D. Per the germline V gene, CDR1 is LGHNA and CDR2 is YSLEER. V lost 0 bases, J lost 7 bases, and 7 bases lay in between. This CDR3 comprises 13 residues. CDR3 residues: CASSQDRGQPQHF. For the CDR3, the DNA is TGCGCCAGCAGCCAAGATCGGGGACAGCCCCAGCATTTT.

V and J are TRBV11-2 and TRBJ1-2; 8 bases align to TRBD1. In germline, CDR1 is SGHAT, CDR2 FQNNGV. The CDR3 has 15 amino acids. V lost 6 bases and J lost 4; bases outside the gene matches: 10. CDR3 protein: CASRPRTGRFYGYTF. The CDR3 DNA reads TGTGCCAGCAGGCCCCGGACAGGGCGATTCTATGGCTACACCTTC.

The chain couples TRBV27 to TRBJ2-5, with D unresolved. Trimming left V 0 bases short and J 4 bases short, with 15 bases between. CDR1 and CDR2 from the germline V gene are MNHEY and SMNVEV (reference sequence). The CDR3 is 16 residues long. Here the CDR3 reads CASSLSIVPTRETQYF. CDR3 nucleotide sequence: TGTGCCAGCAGTTTATCCATCGTCCCCACTCGAGAGACCCAGTACTTC.

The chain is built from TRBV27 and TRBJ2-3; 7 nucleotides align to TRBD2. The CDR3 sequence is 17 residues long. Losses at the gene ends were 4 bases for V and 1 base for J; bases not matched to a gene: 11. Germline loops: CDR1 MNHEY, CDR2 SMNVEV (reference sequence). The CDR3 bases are TGTGCCAGCAGTTACGGGAGGACCCCCCTGGGCACAGATACGCAGTATTTT. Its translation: CASSYGRTPLGTDTQYF.

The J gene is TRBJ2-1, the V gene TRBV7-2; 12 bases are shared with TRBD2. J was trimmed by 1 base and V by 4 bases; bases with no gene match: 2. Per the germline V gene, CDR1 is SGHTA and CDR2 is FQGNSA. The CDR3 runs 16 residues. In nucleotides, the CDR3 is TGTGCCAGCAGCTCGACTAGCGGGAGTTCCTACAATGAGCAGTTCTTC. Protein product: CASSSTSGSSYNEQFF.

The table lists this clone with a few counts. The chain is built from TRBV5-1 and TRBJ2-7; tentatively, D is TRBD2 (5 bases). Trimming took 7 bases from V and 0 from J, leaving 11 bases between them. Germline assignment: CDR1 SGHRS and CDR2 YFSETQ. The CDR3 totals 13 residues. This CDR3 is CASSTGNSYEQYF. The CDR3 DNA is TGCGCCAGCTCGACCGGGAACTCCTACGAGCAGTACTTC. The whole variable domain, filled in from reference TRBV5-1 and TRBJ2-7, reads KAGVTQTPRYLIKTRGQQVTLSCSPISGHRSVSWYQQTPGQGLQFLFEYFSETQRNKGNFPGRFSGRQFSNSRSEMNVSTLELGDSALYLCASSTGNSYEQYFGPGTRLTVT.

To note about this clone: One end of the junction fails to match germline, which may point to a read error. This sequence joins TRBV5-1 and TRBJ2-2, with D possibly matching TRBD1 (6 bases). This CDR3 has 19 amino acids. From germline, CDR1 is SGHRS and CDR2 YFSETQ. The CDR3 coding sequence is TGCGCCAGCAGCGTCTTCCGCACGACCGGGACACCGAACGCCGGGGAGCTGTTTTTT. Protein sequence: CASSVFRTTGTPNAGELFF.

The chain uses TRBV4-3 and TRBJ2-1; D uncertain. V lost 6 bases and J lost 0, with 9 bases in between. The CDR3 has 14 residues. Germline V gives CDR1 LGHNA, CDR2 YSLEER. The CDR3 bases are TGCGCCAGCAGTCCCGGTGGCTCCTACAATGAGCAGTTCTTC. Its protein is CASSPGGSYNEQFF.

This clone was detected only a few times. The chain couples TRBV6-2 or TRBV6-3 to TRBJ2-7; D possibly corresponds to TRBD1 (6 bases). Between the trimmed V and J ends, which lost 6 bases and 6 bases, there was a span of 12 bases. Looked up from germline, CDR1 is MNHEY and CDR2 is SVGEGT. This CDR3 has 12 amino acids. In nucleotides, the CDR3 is TGTGCCAGCAGCCCTGGACAGCTCGAGCAGTACTTC. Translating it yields CASSPGQLEQYF.

DNA of the CDR3: TGTGCCAGCAGCCAGGGGACTAAGACCGAGCAGTACTTC. Amino acid sequence: CASSQGTKTEQYF. The chain links TRBV11-2 to TRBJ2-7, with D perhaps matching TRBD2 (7 bases). CDR1 and CDR2 from the germline V gene are SGHAT and FQNNGV. CDR3 length equals 13 residues. Trimming removed 5 bases at V and 6 bases at J, with 14 bases between.

CDR3 loop: CASSFPLAGAYEQYF. CDR3 in DNA: TGTGCCAGCAGCTTCCCGCTAGCGGGAGCCTACGAGCAGTACTTC. The chain has TRBV5-4 and TRBJ2-7, with 10 bases fitting TRBD2. V shed 2 bases, J shed 2 bases, and the junction held 4 bases outside the gene matches. The CDR3 has 15 amino acids. Germline values: CDR1 SGHNT, CDR2 YYREEE (reference sequence).

CDR3 protein: CASSPRGGSTDTQYF. CDR3 bases: TGTGCCAGCAGCCCTCGGGGGGGGAGCACAGATACGCAGTATTTT. V gene TRBV3-1 (or the pseudogene TRBV3-2) combines with J gene TRBJ2-3, with 8 bases aligning to TRBD2. The germline V gene has CDR1 LGHDT and CDR2 YNNKEL (reference sequence). CDR3 size: 15 residues. J was trimmed by 0 bases and V by 4 bases; bases with no gene match: 3.

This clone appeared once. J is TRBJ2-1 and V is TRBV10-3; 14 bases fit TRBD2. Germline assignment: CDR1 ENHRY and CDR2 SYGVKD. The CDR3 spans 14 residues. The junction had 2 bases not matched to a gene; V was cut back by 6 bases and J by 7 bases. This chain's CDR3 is CAISGLAGGNEQFF. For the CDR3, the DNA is TGTGCCATCAGCGGACTAGCGGGGGGAAATGAGCAGTTCTTC.

CDR3 sequence (DNA): TGTGCCAGCAGCTTAAGCCTAGGGACAGGGATCTACGAGCAGTACTTC. This sequence encodes CASSLSLGTGIYEQYF. The chain recombines TRBV7-6 with TRBJ2-7; 9 nucleotides align to TRBD1. There are 16 residues in the CDR3. The germline gives CDR1 SGHVS, CDR2 FNYEAQ. J was trimmed by 3 bases and V by 2 bases; bases with no gene match: 8.

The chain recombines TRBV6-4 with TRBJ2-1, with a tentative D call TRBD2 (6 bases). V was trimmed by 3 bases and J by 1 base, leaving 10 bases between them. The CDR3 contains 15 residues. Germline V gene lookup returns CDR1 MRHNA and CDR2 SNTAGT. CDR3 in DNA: TGTGCCAGCAGTGAAGTGGCGGGGTCCTACAATGAGCAGTTCTTC. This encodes CASSEVAGSYNEQFF.

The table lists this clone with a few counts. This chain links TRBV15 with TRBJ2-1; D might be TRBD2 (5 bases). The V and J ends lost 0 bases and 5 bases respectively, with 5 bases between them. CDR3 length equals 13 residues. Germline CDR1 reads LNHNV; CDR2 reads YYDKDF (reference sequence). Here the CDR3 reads CATSREEDNEQFF. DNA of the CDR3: TGTGCCACCAGCAGAGAGGAGGACAATGAGCAGTTCTTC.

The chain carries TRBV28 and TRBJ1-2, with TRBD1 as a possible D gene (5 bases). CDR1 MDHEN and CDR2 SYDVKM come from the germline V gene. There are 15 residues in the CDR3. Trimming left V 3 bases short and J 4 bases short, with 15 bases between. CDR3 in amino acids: CASSLGTRITYGYTF. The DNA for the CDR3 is TGTGCCAGCAGTTTGGGGACTCGTATAACCTATGGCTACACCTTC.

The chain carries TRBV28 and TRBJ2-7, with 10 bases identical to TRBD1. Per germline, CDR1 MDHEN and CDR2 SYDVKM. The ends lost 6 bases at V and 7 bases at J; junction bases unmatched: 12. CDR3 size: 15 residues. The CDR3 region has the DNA TGTGCCAGCAGCCCGACCGGGACAGGGGTTCAAGAGCAGTACTTC. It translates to CASSPTGTGVQEQYF.

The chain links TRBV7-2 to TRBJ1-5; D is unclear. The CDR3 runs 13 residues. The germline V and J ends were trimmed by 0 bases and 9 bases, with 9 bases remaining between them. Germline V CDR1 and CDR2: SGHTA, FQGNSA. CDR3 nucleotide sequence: TGTGCCAGCAGCTTAGCGCTAACCGGGCCCCAGCATTTT. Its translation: CASSLALTGPQHF.

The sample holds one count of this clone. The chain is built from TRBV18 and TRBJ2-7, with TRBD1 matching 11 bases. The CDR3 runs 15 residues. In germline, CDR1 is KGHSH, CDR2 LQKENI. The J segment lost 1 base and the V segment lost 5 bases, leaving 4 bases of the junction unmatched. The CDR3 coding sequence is TGTGCCAGCTCAACCGGGACAGGGGGTTCCTACGAGCAGTACTTC. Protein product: CASSTGTGGSYEQYF.

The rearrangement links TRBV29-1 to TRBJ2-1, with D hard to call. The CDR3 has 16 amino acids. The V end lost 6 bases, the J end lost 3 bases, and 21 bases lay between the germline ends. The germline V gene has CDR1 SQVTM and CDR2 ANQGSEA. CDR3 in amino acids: CSVVPSENLLYNEQFF. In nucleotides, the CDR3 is TGCAGCGTAGTTCCCTCGGAGAATCTCCTCTACAATGAGCAGTTCTTC.

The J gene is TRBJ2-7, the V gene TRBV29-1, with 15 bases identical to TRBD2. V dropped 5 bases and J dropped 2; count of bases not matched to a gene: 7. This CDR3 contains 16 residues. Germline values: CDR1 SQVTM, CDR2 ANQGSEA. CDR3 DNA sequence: TGCAGCGTTCAGGGACTAGCGGGGGGATATACCTACGAGCAGTACTTC. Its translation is CSVQGLAGGYTYEQYF.